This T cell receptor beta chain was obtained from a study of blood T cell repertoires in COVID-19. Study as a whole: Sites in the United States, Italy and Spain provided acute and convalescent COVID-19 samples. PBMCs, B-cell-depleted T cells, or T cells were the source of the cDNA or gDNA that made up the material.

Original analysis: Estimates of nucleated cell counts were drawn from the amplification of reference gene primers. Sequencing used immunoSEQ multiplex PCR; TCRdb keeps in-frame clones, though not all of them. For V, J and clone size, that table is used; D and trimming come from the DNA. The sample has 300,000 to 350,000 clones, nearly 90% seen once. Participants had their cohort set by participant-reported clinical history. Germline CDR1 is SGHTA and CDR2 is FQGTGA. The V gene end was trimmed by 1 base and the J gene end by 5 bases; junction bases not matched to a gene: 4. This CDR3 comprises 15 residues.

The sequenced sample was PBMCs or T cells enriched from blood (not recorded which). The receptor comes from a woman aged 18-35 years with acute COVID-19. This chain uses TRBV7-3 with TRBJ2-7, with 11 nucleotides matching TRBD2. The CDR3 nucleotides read TGTGCCAGCAGCTTAAGACTAGCGGGACTCCACGAGCAGTACTTC. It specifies CASSLRLAGLHEQYF.